This T cell receptor beta chain was sequenced during a study of cytomegalovirus exposure and HLA in healthy donors. Study results and caveats: Among CMV-associated TCR beta chains, most appeared HLA-restricted in a later analysis.

With regard to this clone: What it binds is not known.

13 Jbeta primers and 60 Vbeta primers were used for the PCR. TCRdb's copy holds only in-frame clones and misses some; the assay was immunoSEQ multiplex PCR. The data hold roughly 140,000 clones, with about three fifths observed a single time. The CDR3 has 14 residues. V lost 6 bases to trimming and J lost 3 bases; unmatched junction nucleotides: 7. Germline V gives CDR1 MDHEN, CDR2 SYDVKM. Sequencing was performed on PBMCs. This sequence joins TRBV28 and TRBJ1-1; 7 nucleotides match TRBD1. The sequence derives from a woman in her sixties in good health and CMV-seropositive. The CDR3 region has the DNA TGTGCCAGCAGGAAACCGGGACAGTACACTGAAGCTTTCTTT. Residues: CASRKPGQYTEAFF. The full variable domain, with the rest looked up from reference TRBV28 and TRBJ1-1, is DVKVTQSSRYLVKRTGEKVFLECVQDMDHENMFWYRQDPGLGLRLIYFSYDVKMKEKGDIPEGYSVSREKKERFSLILESASTNQTSMYLCASRKPGQYTEAFFGQGTRLTVV.